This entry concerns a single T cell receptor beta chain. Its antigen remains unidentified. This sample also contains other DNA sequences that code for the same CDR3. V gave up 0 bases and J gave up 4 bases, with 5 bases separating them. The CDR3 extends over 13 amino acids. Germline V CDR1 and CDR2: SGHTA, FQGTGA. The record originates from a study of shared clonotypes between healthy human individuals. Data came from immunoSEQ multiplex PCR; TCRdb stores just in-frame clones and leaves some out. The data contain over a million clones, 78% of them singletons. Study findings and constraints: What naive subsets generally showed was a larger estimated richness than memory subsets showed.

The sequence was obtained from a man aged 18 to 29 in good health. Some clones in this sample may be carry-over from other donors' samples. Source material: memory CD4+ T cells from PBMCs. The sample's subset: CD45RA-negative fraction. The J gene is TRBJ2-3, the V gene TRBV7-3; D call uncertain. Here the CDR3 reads CASSLTSPDTQYF. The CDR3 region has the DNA TGTGCCAGCAGCTTAACGAGTCCAGATACGCAGTATTTT.